The TCR beta chain under discussion was sequenced for a study of cytomegalovirus exposure and HLA in healthy donors. In this sample, this clone turned up a few times. Its target is not known. The length of the CDR3 is 14 residues. Germline CDR1 is SGHNT and CDR2 is YENEEA. With 4 bases removed from V and 6 bases from J, the gap between germline ends came to 12 bases. PCR employed 60 Vbeta and 13 Jbeta primers. The repertoire was sequenced with immunoSEQ multiplex PCR; TCRdb's copy has only in-frame clones and lacks some. The table lists about 160,000 clones, about 85% of them singletons. Regarding the study as a whole: An assumption of roughly uniform sequencing depth across donors underlay the presence/absence analyses. There were reportedly fewer N-insertions in an Asian-associated ancestry cluster than the approximately 670-donor mean, in a later analysis.

The genes are TRBV11-3 and TRBJ1-4; D possibly corresponds to TRBD1 (5 bases). This sequence was found in a male donor in good health and CMV-seropositive. The specimen sequenced was PBMCs. The CDR3 DNA reads TGTGCCAGCAGCTCCAGGGTGGGGCATGAAAAACTGTTTTTT. This translates into CASSSRVGHEKLFF.